This T cell receptor beta chain was sequenced in a study of blood T cell repertoires in COVID-19 (dated by TCRdb to 2019 to 2021). Notes on the research overall: Samples from collaborators originated in the United States, Italy and Spain and spanned both the acute and convalescent phases of COVID-19. The samples were drawn from two sources: the first 160 participants of the ongoing ImmuneRACE study, and over 1,000 subjects contributed by 6 global collaborators. A de-identified subject ID, COVID-19 status, age in years and sex were almost always included in the sample metadata. Deeply sampled blood TCRbeta repertoires from subjects exposed to, actively infected with, or recovered from COVID-19 were included in the dataset. A freely available public database, intended as a resource for researchers studying the immune response to SARS-CoV-2, is where the repertoires were released. HLA class I and class II types, where available, came from metadata supplied by the sample provider rather than from assay-based typing. The prospective study material was composed of cDNA or gDNA derived from T cells, B-cell-depleted T cells, or PBMCs. The research as a whole found: The quantity of clinical and demographic metadata differed by source and by participant and was supplied without curation.

Taken from the germline V gene (reference sequence), the CDR1 and CDR2 loops are SGHNT and YYREEE. The CDR3 has 14 amino acids, counting the end cysteine and phenylalanine. This entry keeps only the CDR3 DNA: 42 bases, framed from base 1. Trimming at the junction amounts to 0 bases on V and 3 bases on J, and the germline ends lie 8 bases apart. With respect to this clone: Its specific antigen is unknown. Base qualities are not at hand, and no much larger clone is one base apart.

In the prospective study, participants were about 18 to 95 years old, resided in under 30 geographic areas of the United States, and were enrolled through a virtual design. In the prospective study, participants were assigned to cohorts based on the clinical history participants reported in a screening survey and a study questionnaire. A participant counted as exposed if, within 2 weeks of entering the study, that participant had been in contact with someone who had a PCR-confirmed or clinician-diagnosed COVID-19 case. In the prospective study, whole blood, serum and a nasopharyngeal or oropharyngeal swab were collected from each participant by mobile phlebotomists. Over a roughly two-month period, participants in the prospective study had the option of providing additional blood draws and questionnaires. Blood samples from the prospective study were shipped frozen or at room temperature prior to DNA extraction.

The immunoSEQ Assay, a bias-controlled multiplex PCR, was used to amplify TCRbeta CDR3 regions from genomic DNA. On the authors' methods: Nucleated cell counts per sample were estimated from amplification of reference gene primers within the assay. To quantify the absolute abundance of each unique TCRbeta CDR3 rearrangement, sequence reads were collapsed and filtered. Productive Simpson clonality was computed per sample as the square root of Simpson's diversity index over productive rearrangements. TCRdb carries this immuneACCESS record with in-frame sequences only. Its versions omit some clonotypes, under half of them owing to an unresolved V gene in the studies checked, with the rest unexplained. The V and J calls and the clone size are those of that table, but D and trimming were determined from the DNA. Within this sample are hundreds of thousands of clones, with roughly nine tenths of them counted one time only. 2.9% of the sample lies in the top ten.

Sequencing was performed on PBMCs or T cells enriched from blood (not recorded which). The receptor was isolated from a woman aged 45-65 years who had been exposed to COVID-19. The rearranged chain carries TRBV5-4 and TRBJ2-3; no D gene can be assigned with confidence. The DNA reads TGTGCCAGCAGCTTGGGAGGCTGGACAGATACGCAGTATTTT. Its translation is CASSLGGWTDTQYF.